Here is one TCR beta chain with its context. Its antigen is still unknown. 5'RACE primed from the constant segment yielded TCR alpha and TCR beta cDNA libraries bearing sample barcodes and UMIs. TCRdb recomputed calls from the 5' RACE reads with MiXCR, one row per CDR3 protein. The data contain roughly 600,000 distinct CDR3 sequences, roughly 18% of them seen just once; the ten biggest clones take up around 12%. This sample was taken from a study of T-cell memory formation after mild COVID-19. Across the study: TCR clusters mostly belonged to single donors. Study outcomes and limitations: CD4/CD8 balance characterized clones contracting day 15 to 85, and CD4+ skew characterized later expanders. CD8+ contracting clones occupied EMRA, while CD4+ ones occupied mainly CM and EM.

Trimming removed 2 bases at V and 3 bases at J, with 7 bases between. This CDR3 contains 14 residues. The source material was PBMCs or a T cell subset sorted from them (not recorded which). The chain has TRBV12-3 or TRBV12-4 and TRBJ2-2; D unresolved. This TCR was sampled from an adult woman who had mild COVID-19 (a few samples of this study predate the infection). Cell type and time point are not known. The CDR3 bases are TGTGCCAGCAGTTTAACACAGTACACCGGGGAGCTGTTTTTT. It yields the protein CASSLTQYTGELFF.